Shown below are 22 T cell receptor beta chains from a single sample sequenced in a study of shared T cell receptors in the human thymus (TCRdb year 2021). Libraries were made using the immunoSEQ multiplex PCR assay. The table was pulled from immuneACCESS by TCRdb, which kept in-frame rearrangements only. Such tables lose some clones; where checked, under half of the loss comes from unresolved V genes, and the rest has no known cause. The sample table lists about 380,000 clones, just under 95% of them with a count of one. Of the sample, 0.015% to 0.025% is held by the ten largest clones. Sequencing was done on a sample of thymocytes. The receptors come from a human donor.

This clone was counted once. The chain links TRBV7-2 to TRBJ2-5; 7 bases are a match to TRBD2. The CDR3 runs to 17 residues. The germline V gene has CDR1 SGHTA and CDR2 FQGNSA. V lost 5 bases and J lost 0; bases outside the gene matches: 12. CDR3 loop: CASSALLAASYQETQYF. CDR3 DNA sequence: TGTGCCAGCAGCGCCCTCCTAGCGGCCTCGTACCAAGAGACCCAGTACTTC.

Remarks on this clone: Other DNA variants within this sample encode the same CDR3. The rearrangement uses TRBV28 and TRBJ1-1; D is unclear. CDR3 length equals 11 residues. V was pared by 5 bases and J by 1 base, with 2 bases between. From germline, CDR1 is MDHEN and CDR2 SYDVKM. CDR3 residues: CASSPNTEAFF. The DNA of the CDR3 is TGTGCCAGCAGTCCGAACACTGAAGCTTTCTTT.

This rearrangement joins TRBV11-3 to TRBJ2-7, with 7 bases matching TRBD1. Germline loops: CDR1 SGHNT, CDR2 YENEEA. The V and J ends lost 3 bases and 2 bases, in that order; junction bases with no gene match: 1. The CDR3 is 13 amino acids. CDR3 residues: CASSLGQTYEQYF. CDR3 bases: TGTGCCAGCAGCTTGGGACAGACCTACGAGCAGTACTTC.

The chain combines TRBV7-2 with TRBJ2-3; D might be TRBD2 (5 bases). The CDR3 is 15 amino acids. From germline, CDR1 is SGHTA and CDR2 FQGNSA. Between the trimmed V and J ends, which lost 5 bases and 0 bases, there was a span of 12 bases. CDR3 region: CASSRRRQSTDTQYF. As DNA, the CDR3 is TGTGCCAGCAGCAGGAGGAGGCAGAGCACAGATACGCAGTATTTT.

CDR3 region: CASSSAGEWNEQFF. The CDR3 DNA sequence: TGTGCCAGCAGTTCGGCAGGGGAATGGAATGAGCAGTTCTTC. This chain links TRBV27 with TRBJ2-1; TRBD1 is a possible D gene (6 bases). Deletions cut 4 bases from V and 7 bases from J, with 14 bases between. CDR1 and CDR2 (germline): MNHEY, SMNVEV (reference sequence). The CDR3 runs to 14 residues.

The chain carries TRBV7-3 and TRBJ2-7; TRBD1 aligns across 8 bases. This CDR3 has 14 residues. After removal of 5 bases from V and 9 bases from J, the junction contained 12 bases not matched to a gene. CDR1 is SGHTA and CDR2 is FQGTGA in the germline V gene. Here the CDR3 reads CASSPEGQGAWQYF. In DNA form, the CDR3 reads TGTGCCAGCAGCCCGGAGGGGCAGGGGGCCTGGCAGTACTTC.

This sequence joins TRBV27 and TRBJ1-2, with a weak D call TRBD1 (5 bases). The germline V and J ends were trimmed by 0 bases and 8 bases, with 10 bases remaining between them. The CDR3 totals 13 residues. Germline values: CDR1 MNHEY, CDR2 SMNVEV (reference sequence). CDR3 loop: CASSLSRVGGYTF. The CDR3 DNA follows: TGTGCCAGCAGTTTATCCAGGGTCGGGGGCTACACCTTC.

This chain links TRBV28 with TRBJ2-5; 7 bases align to TRBD1. The CDR3 runs 13 residues. CDR1 and CDR2 (germline): MDHEN, SYDVKM. V was clipped by 5 bases and J by 6 bases; unmatched bases: 6. The CDR3 protein is CASSPTGPKTQYF. CDR3 coding DNA: TGTGCCAGCAGTCCGACAGGGCCCAAGACCCAGTACTTC.

This clone was recorded only once. The V gene is TRBV18, the J gene TRBJ1-4; 8 bases agree with TRBD1. In germline, CDR1 is KGHSH, CDR2 LQKENI. V lost 5 bases and J lost 0; bases outside the gene matches: 8. This CDR3 is built from 17 residues. The CDR3 sequence: CASSWRTGIATNEKLFF. Written as DNA, the CDR3 is TGTGCCAGCTCATGGAGGACAGGGATTGCAACTAATGAAAAACTGTTTTTT.

In its sample, this clone was seen a few times. The V and J genes are TRBV27 and TRBJ1-5, with TRBD1 as a possible D gene (5 bases). Germline-derived CDR1 and CDR2 are MNHEY and SMNVEV (reference sequence). The CDR3 length is 13 residues. V gave up 1 base and J gave up 6 bases, with 7 bases separating them. This CDR3 reads CASSLWGSQPQHF. The DNA of the CDR3 is TGTGCCAGCAGTTTATGGGGGAGTCAGCCCCAGCATTTT.

The chain joins TRBV29-1 to TRBJ2-1; TRBD2 agrees at 7 bases. Trimming removed 5 bases from V and 8 bases from J; junction bases left unmatched: 12. Germline V CDR1 and CDR2: SQVTM, ANQGSEA. This CDR3 has 14 amino acids. The CDR3 DNA reads TGCAGCGTTTCCCCATCCGGGACTAATGATGAGCAGTTCTTC. Amino acids: CSVSPSGTNDEQFF.

The chain has TRBV6-5 and TRBJ2-4; TRBD2 aligns across 8 bases. Losses at the gene ends were 6 bases for V and 4 bases for J; bases not matched to a gene: 5. The CDR3 length is 14 residues. The germline CDR1 and CDR2 sequences are MNHEY and SVGAGI. The CDR3 here is CASSDGGEKNIQYF. The CDR3 DNA is TGTGCCAGCAGCGACGGGGGGGAGAAAAACATTCAGTACTTC.

CDR3 bases: TGTGCCAGCAGCGAAGGACAGGGGACGGCGGACGGCTACACCTTC. As protein: CASSEGQGTADGYTF. V gene TRBV11-2 combines with J gene TRBJ1-2, with 9 bases fitting TRBD1. The CDR3 totals 15 residues. J lost 8 bases, V lost 5 bases, and 12 bases had no gene match. Germline V gives CDR1 SGHAT, CDR2 FQNNGV. The variable domain in full, completed from reference TRBV11-2 and TRBJ1-2, reads EAGVAQSPRYKIIEKRQSVAFWCNPISGHATLYWYQQILGQGPKLLIQFQNNGVVDDSQLPKDRFSAERLKGVDSTLKIQPAKLEDSAVYLCASSEGQGTADGYTFGSGTRLTVV.

The gene calls are TRBV7-9 and TRBJ2-1; 11 nucleotides agree with TRBD1. The CDR3 covers 14 residues. J was trimmed by 8 bases and V by 5 bases; bases with no gene match: 5. In germline, CDR1 is SEHNR, CDR2 FQNEAQ (reference sequence). CDR3 sequence: CASSQGQGADEQFF. The CDR3 nucleotides read TGTGCCAGCAGCCAAGGACAGGGGGCGGATGAGCAGTTCTTC.

The V gene is TRBV9, the J gene TRBJ2-2; D ambiguous. Germline lookup yields CDR1 SGDLS and CDR2 YYNGEE. CDR3 size: 13 residues. Trimming took off 0 bases at V and 6 bases at J, with 6 bases between the two ends. The CDR3 protein is CASSVGEPGELFF. As DNA, the CDR3 is TGTGCCAGCAGCGTAGGAGAACCCGGGGAGCTGTTTTTT.

This clone showed up just once. The chain employs TRBV19 and TRBJ1-2; 7 positions agree with TRBD1. Trimming took 6 bases from V and 4 from J; bases not matched to a gene: 5. Germline CDR1 LNHDA, CDR2 SQIVND (reference sequence). The CDR3 runs to 13 residues. The CDR3 bases are TGTGCCAGTAGCCCGACAGGGTCCTATGGCTACACCTTC. Residues: CASSPTGSYGYTF.

This clone appeared a single time. The V gene is TRBV18, the J gene TRBJ2-1, with D perhaps TRBD2 (5 bases). This CDR3 contains 17 residues. The V gene's germline CDR1 is KGHSH and CDR2 LQKENI. The V end was cut by 3 bases, the J end by 7 bases, with 22 bases between. The CDR3 spells CASSPPPAGKVRNEQFF. CDR3 DNA sequence: TGTGCCAGCTCACCCCCTCCAGCCGGGAAGGTTAGGAATGAGCAGTTCTTC.

V gene TRBV6-4 combines with J gene TRBJ2-1; tentatively, D is TRBD2 (7 bases). Germline V lookup: CDR1 MRHNA, CDR2 SNTAGT. Trimming pared 6 bases from V and 9 bases from J, leaving 21 bases between. The CDR3 runs 15 residues. CDR3 region: CASSTEGEGRGEQFF. CDR3 sequence (DNA): TGTGCCAGCAGCACGGAGGGGGAGGGCCGGGGTGAGCAGTTCTTC.

The chain recombines TRBV27 with TRBJ2-1; 13 bases agree with TRBD2. Germline-derived CDR1 and CDR2 are MNHEY and SMNVEV (reference sequence). This CDR3 spans 15 amino acids. J lost 7 bases, V lost 5 bases, and 5 bases had no gene match. The CDR3 region has the DNA TGTGCCAGCAGTCCAGGACTAGCGGGAGAGAATGAGCAGTTCTTC. Translation gives CASSPGLAGENEQFF.

This chain uses TRBV4-1 with TRBJ2-7, with TRBD2 matching 7 bases. This CDR3 has 16 amino acids. J lost 5 bases, V lost 0 bases, and 10 bases had no gene match. Germline assignment: CDR1 MGHRA and CDR2 YSYEKL. CDR3 sequence reads: CASSQEIRQGGNEQYF. The CDR3 DNA follows: TGCGCCAGCAGCCAAGAAATTAGGCAGGGAGGGAACGAGCAGTACTTC.

The CDR3, as DNA: TGTGCCAGCAGTTTAACACAGGGCAATCAGCCCCAGCATTTT. This codes for CASSLTQGNQPQHF. The chain has TRBV28 and TRBJ1-5; a possible D gene is TRBD1 (5 bases). The CDR3 spans 14 residues. Germline values: CDR1 MDHEN, CDR2 SYDVKM. Between the trimmed V and J ends, which lost 2 bases and 2 bases, there was a span of 7 bases.

This chain links TRBV7-9 with TRBJ2-1; 12 bases fit TRBD1. Germline V gene sequence: CDR1 SEHNR, CDR2 FQNEAQ (reference sequence). The V segment lost 3 bases and the J segment 0 bases; nucleotides outside the gene matches: 9. This CDR3 is 19 amino acids long. The CDR3 region has the DNA TGTGCCAGCAGCTTTACCGGGACAGGGGGCTCGAGCTCCTACAATGAGCAGTTCTTC. Translated, it gives CASSFTGTGGSSSYNEQFF.